This T cell receptor beta chain emerged from a study of CD8 T cells in ankylosing spondylitis. This clonotype showed up just a few times. TCRdb redid the calling of the 5' RACE reads with MiXCR, one entry per CDR3 protein. The table includes fewer than 400,000 distinct CDR3 sequences, roughly 14% detected once. This CDR3 comprises 15 residues. Germline CDR1 is SGHRS and CDR2 is YFSETQ. Trimming pared 0 bases from V and 5 bases from J, leaving 13 bases between. The TCR sequence derives from a male donor with ankylosing spondylitis or in good health (not recorded which). The chain uses TRBV5-1 and TRBJ2-3; tentative D call: TRBD2 (5 bases). Sequenced input: blood, either unsorted or a sorted T cell fraction (not recorded which). For the CDR3, the DNA is TGCGCCAGCAGCTTGGGAGGGTGGTCCCGAGATACGCAGTATTTT. As protein: CASSLGGWSRDTQYF.